This section outlines one TCR beta chain sequence together with its context. Its specificity is unknown. Sequenced by immunoSEQ multiplex PCR; TCRdb stores in-frame clones only, minus some. The data hold some 4,000 clones, with 70% to 80% observed a single time. The ends lost 6 bases at V and 10 bases at J; junction bases unmatched: 12. The germline V gene encodes CDR1 MNHEY and CDR2 SVGAGI. There are 15 residues in the CDR3. This sample is drawn from a study of T cell clonotyping in hematopoietic cell transplantation. Overall study results and limits: Graft donor and pretransplant recipient Inverse Simpson Index values predicted broader posttransplant TCR diversity.

This specimen consisted of peripheral blood mononuclear cells, obtained at the time of graft-versus-host disease after allogeneic stem cell transplant. The rearrangement joins TRBV6-5 to TRBJ1-1, with 12 bases matching TRBD1. The TCR sequence derives from a female patient aged 45-60 years who had an allogeneic stem cell transplant from an unrelated donor, so the T cells may come from the graft donor. Some clones in this sample may be carry-over from other donors' samples. The CDR3 here is CASSPTWDRGRGAFF. In nucleotides, the CDR3 is TGTGCCAGCAGCCCCACCTGGGACAGGGGGCGTGGAGCTTTCTTT.